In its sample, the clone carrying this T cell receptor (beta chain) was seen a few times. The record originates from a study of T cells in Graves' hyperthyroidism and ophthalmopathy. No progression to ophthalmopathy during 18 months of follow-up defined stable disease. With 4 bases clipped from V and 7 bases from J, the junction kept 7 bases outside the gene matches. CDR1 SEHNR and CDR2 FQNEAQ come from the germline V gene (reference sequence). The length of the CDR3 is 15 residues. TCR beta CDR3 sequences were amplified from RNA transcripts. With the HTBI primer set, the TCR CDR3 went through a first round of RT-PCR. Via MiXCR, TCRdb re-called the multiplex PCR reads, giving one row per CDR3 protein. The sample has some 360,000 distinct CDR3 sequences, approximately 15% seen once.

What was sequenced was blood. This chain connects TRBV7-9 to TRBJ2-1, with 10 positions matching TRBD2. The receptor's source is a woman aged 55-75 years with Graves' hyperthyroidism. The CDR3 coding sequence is TGTGCCAGCAGCTCTCCCCCTAGCGGGAGTAATGAGCAGTTCTTC. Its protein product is CASSSPPSGSNEQFF. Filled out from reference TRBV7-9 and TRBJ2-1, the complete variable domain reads DTGVSQNPRHKITKRGQNVTFRCDPISEHNRLYWYRQTLGQGPEFLTYFQNEAQLEKSRLLSDRFSAERPKGSFSTLEIQRTEQGDSAMYLCASSSPPSGSNEQFFGPGTRLTVL.